Following are 32 T cell receptor beta chains from one sample sequenced in a study of T-cell reconstitution after alpha-beta-depleted transplantation in children. Unique molecular identifiers tagged the TCRbeta library. TCRdb itself ran the PCR reads through MiXCR, one entry per CDR3 protein. This table holds 900,000 or so distinct CDR3 sequences, under 20% found once. The starting material was PBMCs, mostly from graft donor cells, obtained 360 days after TCRalphabeta/CD19-depleted stem cell transplant. The receptors stem from a male patient between 10 and 17 years old who had a stem cell transplant for acute lymphoblastic leukemia, so the T cells may come from the graft donor.

The rearrangement uses TRBV5-1 and TRBJ1-5; TRBD1 aligns across 10 bases. The CDR3 has 17 amino acids. Germline assignment: CDR1 SGHRS and CDR2 YFSETQ. V was pared by 4 bases and J by 4 bases, with 11 bases of the junction left unmatched. CDR3 coding DNA: TGCGCCAGCAGCGCCGGGACAGGGGATTTTCGTAATCAGCCCCAGCATTTT. Amino acid sequence: CASSAGTGDFRNQPQHF. Complete variable domain (other parts from reference TRBV5-1 and TRBJ1-5): KAGVTQTPRYLIKTRGQQVTLSCSPISGHRSVSWYQQTPGQGLQFLFEYFSETQRNKGNFPGRFSGRQFSNSRSEMNVSTLELGDSALYLCASSAGTGDFRNQPQHFGDGTRLSIL.

The rearrangement joins TRBV5-1 to TRBJ1-2; no firm D call. The germline V gene has CDR1 SGHRS and CDR2 YFSETQ. V lost 0 bases, J lost 6 bases, and 18 bases lay in between. The CDR3 has 16 amino acids. The CDR3 nucleotides read TGCGCCAGCAGCTTGGCCGGCGCGGAGGAAGGGAATGGCTACACCTTC. Translating it yields CASSLAGAEEGNGYTF.

The J gene is TRBJ2-1, the V gene TRBV11-2; D remains unclear. CDR1 is SGHAT, CDR2 FQNNGV, per germline. The CDR3 length is 13 residues. Trimming pared 3 bases from V and 6 bases from J, leaving 9 bases between. CDR3 sequence reads: CASSFSVSNEQFF. In DNA, the CDR3 is TGTGCCAGCAGCTTTTCCGTGAGCAATGAGCAGTTCTTC.

This clonotype was observed at least ten times. This chain uses TRBV10-3 with TRBJ2-3; a weak D match, TRBD1 (6 bases). Germline V lookup: CDR1 ENHRY, CDR2 SYGVKD. This CDR3 is 16 amino acids long. V gave up 0 bases and J gave up 4 bases, with 14 bases separating them. The CDR3 region has the DNA TGTGCCATCAGTGAGTCGAGGCCAGGGGTGCCAGATACGCAGTATTTT. Translating it yields CAISESRPGVPDTQYF.

The chain couples TRBV11-2 to TRBJ2-2, with D possibly being TRBD1 (6 bases). Germline V gives CDR1 SGHAT, CDR2 FQNNGV. This CDR3 contains 15 residues. V was pared by 2 bases and J by 5 bases, with 12 bases between. As DNA, the CDR3 is TGTGCCAGCAGCTTAAGGTTTCAGGGGACCGGGGAGCTGTTTTTT. Translating gives CASSLRFQGTGELFF.

V gene TRBV7-9 combines with J gene TRBJ2-1, with D possibly being TRBD1 or TRBD2 (5 bases each). The CDR3 runs 14 residues. Germline CDR1 reads SEHNR; CDR2 reads FQNEAQ (reference sequence). Trimming shortened V by 4 bases and J by 10 bases, and 17 bases separated the two germline ends. CDR3 DNA: TGTGCCAGCAGCTCCTTGGGACGTACTTGGGAGCAGTTCTTC. This sequence encodes CASSSLGRTWEQFF.

V is TRBV6-4 and J is TRBJ2-3, with a tentative D call TRBD2 (6 bases). The length of the CDR3 is 14 residues. Germline V CDR1 and CDR2: MRHNA, SNTAGT. The ends were cut back, 3 bases at V and 5 bases at J, with 12 bases in the middle. For the CDR3, the DNA is TGTGCCAGCAGTGAGGGCGGGACGGGAGATACGCAGTATTTT. Its protein product is CASSEGGTGDTQYF.

This clonotype came up a few times. This chain uses TRBV29-1 with TRBJ2-7, with 8 bases that match TRBD1. There are 15 residues in the CDR3. The V gene end was trimmed by 1 base and the J gene end by 2 bases; junction bases not matched to a gene: 7. Germline values: CDR1 SQVTM, CDR2 ANQGSEA. The CDR3 spells CSVEGFDRGTYEQYF. CDR3 DNA sequence: TGCAGCGTTGAAGGGTTCGACAGGGGAACCTACGAGCAGTACTTC.

This clonotype was detected ten times or more. V and J are TRBV4-2 and TRBJ2-7; 10 positions agree with TRBD2. CDR3 length equals 17 residues. CDR1 is LGHNA and CDR2 is YNFKEQ in the germline V gene. The V and J ends lost 0 bases and 1 base, in that order; junction bases with no gene match: 6. The CDR3 here is CASSQDPQAGGSYEQYF. Here the CDR3 DNA reads TGTGCCAGCAGCCAAGATCCTCAAGCGGGAGGGTCCTACGAGCAGTACTTC.

This clonotype was seen more than once but under ten times. This rearrangement joins TRBV25-1 to TRBJ2-1; D may be TRBD1 or TRBD2 (5 bases each). The CDR3 has 15 amino acids. Trimming took 8 bases from V and 4 from J, leaving 18 bases between them. Germline CDR1 MGHDK, CDR2 SYGVNS. The CDR3 protein is CASGTRTPQYNEQFF. Written as DNA, the CDR3 is TGTGCCAGCGGGACCAGGACCCCCCAATACAATGAGCAGTTCTTC.

This clonotype was detected ten times or more. The rearrangement joins TRBV24-1 to TRBJ2-2; perhaps TRBD2 as D (5 bases). Between the trimmed V and J ends, which lost 2 bases and 2 bases, there was a span of 14 bases. CDR1 is KGHDR and CDR2 is SFDVKD in the germline V gene. The CDR3 covers 17 residues. CDR3 nucleotide sequence: TGTGCCACCAGTGATTCCACCGGGGATTACAACACCGGGGAGCTGTTTTTT. It is translated as CATSDSTGDYNTGELFF.

This clonotype has more than one count but fewer than ten. The V call is TRBV10-3, the J call TRBJ2-1; a weak D match, TRBD2 (6 bases). The CDR3 totals 13 residues. Trimming cost V 8 bases and J 4 bases, with 12 bases left between them. The germline V gene has CDR1 ENHRY and CDR2 SYGVKD. In DNA form, the CDR3 reads TGTGCCATCTCTAGCGTTTCTTACAATGAGCAGTTCTTC. Its translation is CAISSVSYNEQFF.

The rearrangement joins TRBV10-3 to TRBJ2-7; D remains unclear. Germline assignment: CDR1 ENHRY and CDR2 SYGVKD. This CDR3 spans 13 amino acids. Trimming removed 8 bases from V and 0 bases from J, with 11 bases in between. The CDR3 reads CAIGSGRSYEQYF. In nucleotides, the CDR3 is TGTGCCATCGGCTCCGGACGCTCCTACGAGCAGTACTTC.

The DNA of the CDR3 is TGCAGCGTTGCGAAAGCGGCCTCGAACACCGGGGAGCTGTTTTTT. Protein: CSVAKAASNTGELFF. The chain combines TRBV29-1 with TRBJ2-2, with D perhaps matching TRBD2 (5 bases). This CDR3 has 15 amino acids. Per germline, CDR1 SQVTM and CDR2 ANQGSEA. V lost 4 bases and J 0 bases, leaving 12 bases between the germline ends.

This clonotype came up a few times. The V call is TRBV7-9, the J call TRBJ1-1; no reliable D call. Trimming removed 0 bases at V and 0 bases at J, with 8 bases between. Germline-derived CDR1 and CDR2 are SEHNR and FQNEAQ (reference sequence). CDR3 length: 15 amino acids. In nucleotides, the CDR3 is TGTGCCAGCAGCTTAGCCTTAGAGATGAACACTGAAGCTTTCTTT. Translating gives CASSLALEMNTEAFF.

This clonotype was seen a few times. The genes are TRBV4-1 and TRBJ1-3; 7 nucleotides match TRBD1. This CDR3 is 16 amino acids long. Germline values: CDR1 MGHRA, CDR2 YSYEKL. J gave up 4 bases and V 6 bases, and 12 bases lay outside the gene matches. As DNA, the CDR3 is TGCGCCAGCAGGCAGATAGGGGCCAGGGGGGGAAACACCATATATTTT. This translates into CASRQIGARGGNTIYF.

The V call is TRBV3-1, the J call TRBJ2-1, with D tentatively TRBD1 (5 bases). The ends were cut back, 4 bases at V and 7 bases at J, with 17 bases in the middle. The CDR3 length is 15 residues. Germline assignment: CDR1 LGHDT and CDR2 YNNKEL (reference sequence). Written as DNA, the CDR3 is TGTGCCAGCAGCCGCCAGGGTAGATGGCCAAATGAGCAGTTCTTC. The encoded protein is CASSRQGRWPNEQFF.

This clonotype was picked up many times. This chain joins TRBV25-1 and TRBJ2-2; 13 bases are shared with TRBD2. This CDR3 is built from 16 residues. In germline, CDR1 is MGHDK, CDR2 SYGVNS. The trim removed 6 bases at V and 7 bases at J, leaving 8 bases unmatched. The CDR3 loop is CASSPGLAGDDGELFF. The CDR3 DNA follows: TGTGCCAGCAGCCCCGGACTAGCGGGAGACGACGGGGAGCTGTTTTTT.

This clonotype has just one count. This may stem from a read error, because a much larger clone lies one nucleotide away. The J gene is TRBJ1-1, the V gene TRBV13; D possibly corresponds to TRBD1 (5 bases). Trimming left V 2 bases short and J 1 base short, with 8 bases between. The CDR3 is 14 amino acids. Germline V gene lookup returns CDR1 PRHDT and CDR2 FYEKMQ (reference sequence). The CDR3 DNA follows: TGTGCCAGCAGCTTAATGGGGCGGAACACTGAAGCTTTCTTT. Protein sequence: CASSLMGRNTEAFF. Variable domain in full (rest from reference TRBV13 and TRBJ1-1): AAGVIQSPRHLIKEKRETATLKCYPIPRHDTVYWYQQGPGQDPQFLISFYEKMQSDKGSIPDRFSAQQFSDYHSELNMSSLELGDSALYFCASSLMGRNTEAFFGQGTRLTVV.

The J gene is TRBJ2-1, the V gene TRBV10-3, with 11 positions matching TRBD2. The CDR3 contains 17 residues. The germline V gene encodes CDR1 ENHRY and CDR2 SYGVKD. V lost 2 bases, J lost 7 bases, and 10 bases stayed unmatched. The CDR3 reads CAISERASGRRGNEQFF. CDR3 DNA: TGTGCCATCAGTGAGCGGGCTAGCGGGAGGCGGGGTAATGAGCAGTTCTTC.

This clonotype appeared once. This chain joins TRBV7-9 and TRBJ2-1; 14 bases are shared with TRBD2. With V trimmed by 4 bases and J by 12 bases, 11 bases remained unmatched. The germline V gene encodes CDR1 SEHNR and CDR2 FQNEAQ (reference sequence). The CDR3 spans 16 residues. CDR3 loop: CASSSRLAGGHDGQFF. Here the CDR3 DNA reads TGTGCCAGCAGCTCCCGACTAGCGGGAGGGCACGATGGGCAGTTCTTC.

CDR3 amino acids: CASSLIYGSDEQYF. DNA for the CDR3: TGTGCCAGCAGCTTAATATACGGGTCCGACGAGCAGTACTTC. The chain couples TRBV7-8 to TRBJ2-7, with no clear D. This CDR3 is built from 14 residues. Trimming removed 2 bases at V and 5 bases at J, with 13 bases between. Germline V gives CDR1 SGHVS, CDR2 FQNEAQ. Full variable domain (remainder filled in from reference TRBV7-8 and TRBJ2-7): GAGVSQSPRYKVAKRGQDVALRCDPISGHVSLFWYQQALGQGPEFLTYFQNEAQLDKSGLPSDRFFAERPEGSVSTLKIQRTQQEDSAVYLCASSLIYGSDEQYFGPGTRLTVT.

This clonotype turned up a few times. V gene TRBV10-3 combines with J gene TRBJ2-1, with 10 bases aligning to TRBD2. From germline, CDR1 is ENHRY and CDR2 SYGVKD. CDR3 length: 16 residues. The ends lost 11 bases at V and 5 bases at J; junction bases unmatched: 15. The CDR3 sequence is CAGTWGLAGANNEQFF. CDR3 bases: TGTGCCGGCACTTGGGGCCTAGCGGGAGCGAACAATGAGCAGTTCTTC.

The rearrangement links TRBV19 to TRBJ2-7; D is undetermined. V was clipped by 6 bases and J by 6 bases, with 9 bases between them. The germline gives CDR1 LNHDA, CDR2 SQIVND (reference sequence). The CDR3 length is 11 residues. DNA for the CDR3: TGTGCCAGTAGGGGGTGGACCGAGCAGTACTTC. It codes for CASRGWTEQYF.

The chain recombines TRBV25-1 with TRBJ1-1; D gene uncertain. This CDR3 region has 14 residues. Germline CDR1 MGHDK, CDR2 SYGVNS. Trimming removed 6 bases at V and 3 bases at J, with 14 bases between. The CDR3 nucleotides read TGTGCCAGCAGATCGAGGGTTGGAGACACTGAAGCTTTCTTT. It translates to CASRSRVGDTEAFF.

J is TRBJ2-2 and V is TRBV12-3 or TRBV12-4; 10 nucleotides match TRBD2. The CDR3 spans 16 residues. V shed 3 bases and J 2 bases; nucleotides not matched to a gene: 3. DNA of the CDR3: TGTGCCAGCAGTTTGGGACTAGCGATCAACACCGGGGAGCTGTTTTTT. Its translation: CASSLGLAINTGELFF.

This rearrangement joins TRBV2 to TRBJ2-3, with 12 bases identical to TRBD2. This CDR3 is 19 amino acids long. The J segment lost 2 bases and the V segment lost 5 bases, leaving 14 bases of the junction unmatched. From germline, CDR1 is SNHLY and CDR2 FYNNEI. The CDR3 spells CASSLHWTSGTLITDTQYF. The DNA of the CDR3 is TGTGCCAGCAGTCTACATTGGACTAGCGGGACCCTAATCACAGATACGCAGTATTTT.

J is TRBJ2-7 and V is TRBV9; D call uncertain. CDR3 length equals 15 residues. V was cut by 3 bases and J by 4 bases, with 17 bases left in between. Per germline, CDR1 SGDLS and CDR2 YYNGEE. CDR3 protein: CASSAGARPFYEQYF. CDR3 in DNA: TGTGCCAGCAGCGCAGGAGCCCGCCCCTTTTACGAGCAGTACTTC.

This sequence joins TRBV25-1 and TRBJ1-4, with a weak D call TRBD1 (5 bases). Germline V gene data show CDR1 as MGHDK and CDR2 as SYGVNS. V was cut by 4 bases and J by 8 bases, with 32 bases left in between. The CDR3 is made up of 20 amino acids. The CDR3 nucleotides are TGTGCCAGCAGTGTGCAGAGGGGTCTCGGTCTCGATTTAAGAAAGGAAAAACTGTTTTTT. Amino acid sequence: CASSVQRGLGLDLRKEKLFF.

This clonotype was counted at least ten times. The chain is built from TRBV25-1 and TRBJ2-1; D call uncertain. The germline V gene has CDR1 MGHDK and CDR2 SYGVNS. This CDR3 is built from 11 residues. V dropped 7 bases and J dropped 3 bases, with 4 bases sitting between them. The CDR3 loop is CASTRYNEQFF. The CDR3 region has the DNA TGTGCCAGCACTCGCTACAATGAGCAGTTCTTC.

This rearrangement joins TRBV4-1 to TRBJ2-7; 7 bases fit TRBD1. Trimming removed 0 bases from V and 3 bases from J; junction bases left unmatched: 8. The CDR3 covers 16 residues. Per the germline V gene, CDR1 is MGHRA and CDR2 is YSYEKL. The CDR3 sequence: CASSQDRRQGGYEQYF. The CDR3 nucleotides are TGCGCCAGCAGCCAAGATAGGCGACAGGGCGGCTACGAGCAGTACTTC.

This clonotype was picked up a small number of times. The chain couples TRBV11-3 to TRBJ2-1; 13 nucleotides agree with TRBD2. The CDR3 totals 16 residues. V dropped 5 bases and J dropped 5; count of bases not matched to a gene: 6. Germline CDR1 SGHNT, CDR2 YENEEA. The CDR3 coding sequence is TGTGCCAGCAGCCGACTAGCGGGAGGATTTAACAATGAGCAGTTCTTC. Translation gives CASSRLAGGFNNEQFF. The whole variable domain, remainder taken from reference TRBV11-3 and TRBJ2-1, is EAGVVQSPRYKIIEKKQPVAFWCNPISGHNTLYWYLQNLGQGPELLIRYENEEAVDDSQLPKDRFSAERLKGVDSTLKIQPAELGDSAVYLCASSRLAGGFNNEQFFGPGTRLTVL.